These 9 T cell receptor beta chains originate from one sample sequenced in a study of cytomegalovirus exposure and HLA in healthy donors. The PCR was carried out with 60 Vbeta primers and 13 Jbeta primers. Assay: immunoSEQ multiplex PCR; the TCRdb copy retains only in-frame clones and omits some. The table shows approximately 170,000 clones, with over 70% occurring only once. Sequencing input: PBMCs. The receptor source for this set is a female donor in good health and CMV-seronegative.

This rearrangement joins TRBV28 to TRBJ1-2; D unresolved. V was cut by 3 bases and J by 4 bases, with 6 bases left in between. Per germline, CDR1 MDHEN and CDR2 SYDVKM. The CDR3 loop spans 12 amino acids. CDR3 loop: CASSFEVYGYTF. In DNA form, the CDR3 reads TGTGCCAGCAGTTTCGAGGTCTATGGCTACACCTTC.

The chain links TRBV5-1 to TRBJ1-1; D ambiguous. V lost 5 bases and J 2 bases, leaving 13 bases between the germline ends. CDR3 size: 14 residues. Per germline, CDR1 SGHRS and CDR2 YFSETQ. As DNA, the CDR3 is TGCGCCAGCAGTTTAGGGAGGCTAAACACTGAAGCTTTCTTT. This translates into CASSLGRLNTEAFF.

The chain uses TRBV28 and TRBJ2-7; D might be TRBD2 (5 bases). V lost 2 bases, J lost 6 bases, and 14 bases lay in between. The CDR3 runs to 14 residues. Germline lookup yields CDR1 MDHEN and CDR2 SYDVKM. Here the CDR3 reads CASSLAGFTPEQYF. CDR3 nucleotide sequence: TGTGCCAGCAGTTTAGCGGGTTTTACCCCCGAGCAGTACTTC. Full variable domain (rest looked up from reference TRBV28 and TRBJ2-7): DVKVTQSSRYLVKRTGEKVFLECVQDMDHENMFWYRQDPGLGLRLIYFSYDVKMKEKGDIPEGYSVSREKKERFSLILESASTNQTSMYLCASSLAGFTPEQYFGPGTRLTVT.

The chain recombines TRBV30 with TRBJ2-1; a possible D gene is TRBD1 (5 bases). The germline V gene has CDR1 GTSNPN and CDR2 SVGIG (reference sequence). The germline V and J ends were trimmed by 5 bases and 0 bases, with 11 bases remaining between them. The CDR3 extends over 14 amino acids. The CDR3 DNA is TGTGCCTGGCAGACAGTTTTCTCCTACAATGAGCAGTTCTTC. Translated, it gives CAWQTVFSYNEQFF.

This chain uses TRBV21-1 with TRBJ2-3; the table's D call of TRBD2 was not tested on the DNA. TRBV21-1 is a known pseudogene. CDR3 length: 11 amino acids. The CDR3 is CASSYTDTQYF. The CDR3 bases are TGTGCCAGCAGTTACACAGATACGCAGTATTTT.

CDR3 protein: CATSRDRVQAGQYF. The CDR3 DNA is TGTGCCACCAGCAGAGATCGAGTCCAAGCGGGGCAGTACTTC. This rearrangement joins TRBV15 to TRBJ2-5, with 7 bases aligning to TRBD2. J gave up 11 bases and V 0 bases, and 9 bases lay outside the gene matches. CDR1 LNHNV and CDR2 YYDKDF come from the germline V gene (reference sequence). This CDR3 is 14 amino acids long.

This sequence joins TRBV5-3 and TRBJ1-6; 9 nucleotides agree with TRBD1. TRBV5-3 is an ORF, and what it does is uncertain. V trimming: 3 bases; J trimming: 8 bases; junction bases outside the gene matches: 18. This CDR3 contains 19 residues. CDR3 residues: CARSSPGTGNYEVYSPLHF. The CDR3 region has the DNA TGTGCCAGAAGCTCTCCCGGGACAGGGAATTATGAAGTCTATTCACCCCTCCACTTT.

This rearrangement joins TRBV4-1 to TRBJ1-5; D remains unclear. This CDR3 spans 20 amino acids. Trimming removed 1 base from V and 0 bases from J, with 22 bases in between. The germline CDR1 and CDR2 sequences are MGHRA and YSYEKL. The CDR3 DNA reads TGCGCCAGCAGCCAAGGTTGGGCCGGAACGGATAATTATAGCAATCAGCCCCAGCATTTT. It translates to CASSQGWAGTDNYSNQPQHF.

The V gene is TRBV2, the J gene TRBJ2-7; TRBD2 is a possible D gene (5 bases). The CDR3 covers 15 residues. V lost 2 bases, J lost 0 bases, and 11 bases lay in between. Germline CDR1 is SNHLY and CDR2 is FYNNEI. For the CDR3, the DNA is TGTGCCAGCAGTGAACGTCGGGGTAGCTCCTACGAGCAGTACTTC. Translated, it gives CASSERRGSSYEQYF.